This T cell receptor beta chain stems from a study of blood T cell dynamics during melanoma immunotherapy. The time point was: week 3, after first cycle of checkpoint inhibitor. This CDR3 spans 13 amino acids. Trimming shortened V by 2 bases and J by 1 base, and 5 bases separated the two germline ends. Germline CDR1 and CDR2: SGHTA and FQGNSA. Profiled with immunoSEQ multiplex PCR; TCRdb holds only in-frame clones, not every one. This sample has some 8,200 clones, with more than 70% found just once. The J gene is TRBJ1-1, the V gene TRBV7-2, with D uncertain. This TCR was sampled from a human donor with melanoma. Sample: blood, taken from a patient treated with checkpoint blockade. The DNA of the CDR3 is TGTGCCAGCAGCTTACGTGCGAACACTGAAGCTTTCTTT. Residues: CASSLRANTEAFF.